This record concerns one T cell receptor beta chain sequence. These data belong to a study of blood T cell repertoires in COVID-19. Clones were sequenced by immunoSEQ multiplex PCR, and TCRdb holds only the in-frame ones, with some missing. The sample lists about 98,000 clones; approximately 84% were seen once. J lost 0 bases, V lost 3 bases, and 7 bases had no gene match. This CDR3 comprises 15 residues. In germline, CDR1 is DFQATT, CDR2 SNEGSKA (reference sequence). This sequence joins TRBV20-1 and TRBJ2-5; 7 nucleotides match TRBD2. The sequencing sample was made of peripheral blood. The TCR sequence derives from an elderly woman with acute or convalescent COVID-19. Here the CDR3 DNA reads TGCAGTGCTAGTAACAGCGGGGAGTACCAAGAGACCCAGTACTTC. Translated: CSASNSGEYQETQYF.